Below are 8 T cell receptor beta chains sequenced from a single sample in a study of cytomegalovirus exposure and HLA in healthy donors. Primers included in the PCR were 60 Vbeta and 13 Jbeta primers. The repertoire was sequenced with immunoSEQ multiplex PCR; TCRdb's copy has only in-frame clones and lacks some. Among approximately 220,000 clones listed, roughly 84% were seen once. Source material: PBMCs. The receptors were gathered from a boy between 2 and 10 years old in good health and CMV-seronegative.

This clone has more than one count but fewer than ten. The chain recombines TRBV7-9 with TRBJ2-5; possibly TRBD1 for D (5 bases). Germline assignment: CDR1 SEHNR and CDR2 FQNEAQ (reference sequence). The V end was cut by 1 base, the J end by 2 bases, with 5 bases between. The CDR3 loop spans 13 amino acids. The CDR3: CASSLGQQETQYF. DNA for the CDR3: TGTGCCAGCAGCTTAGGACAGCAAGAGACCCAGTACTTC.

The chain recombines TRBV7-9 with TRBJ1-2; 10 bases fit TRBD1. The CDR3 length is 16 residues. The V segment lost 4 bases and the J segment 4 bases; nucleotides outside the gene matches: 9. Germline V gene sequence: CDR1 SEHNR, CDR2 FQNEAQ (reference sequence). CDR3 in DNA: TGTGCCAGCAGCTCCACCGGGACAGGGGAGGCCTATGGCTACACCTTC. Its translation is CASSSTGTGEAYGYTF.

This chain connects TRBV30 to TRBJ1-4, with 7 positions matching TRBD1. From germline, CDR1 is GTSNPN and CDR2 SVGIG (reference sequence). V was pared by 0 bases and J by 4 bases, with 5 bases of the junction left unmatched. This CDR3 has 15 amino acids. Written as DNA, the CDR3 is TGTGCCTGGAGTGTGAGGGGGCTAATTAATGAAAAACTGTTTTTT. Translating it yields CAWSVRGLINEKLFF.

The genes are TRBV21-1 and TRBJ2-7; the table's D call, TRBD2, was not checked against the DNA. TRBV21-1 is described as a pseudogene. This CDR3 comprises 15 residues. This CDR3 is CASSKTPGTPYEQYF. The DNA of the CDR3 is TGTGCCAGCAGCAAAACCCCGGGAACCCCCTACGAGCAGTACTTC.

The rearrangement uses TRBV25-1 and TRBJ2-7; D might be TRBD2 (6 bases). This CDR3 region has 15 residues. The ends were cut back, 5 bases at V and 0 bases at J, with 14 bases in the middle. CDR1 and CDR2 from the germline V gene are MGHDK and SYGVNS. The chain's CDR3 is CASSSRDGSSYEQYF. As DNA, the CDR3 is TGTGCCAGCAGTTCCCGGGACGGGAGCTCCTACGAGCAGTACTTC.

This chain uses TRBV20-1 with TRBJ2-3; possible D gene TRBD1, 6 bases. The V gene lost 4 bases and the J gene lost 8 bases, with 10 bases spanning the gap. Germline CDR1 DFQATT, CDR2 SNEGSKA (reference sequence). This CDR3 is 11 amino acids long. The CDR3 is CSATLGGTQYF. DNA for the CDR3: TGCAGTGCTACCCTAGGGGGTACGCAGTATTTT.

The chain links TRBV15 to TRBJ1-2; D may be TRBD1 (5 bases). The CDR3 is 14 residues long. The germline gives CDR1 LNHNV, CDR2 YYDKDF (reference sequence). V shed 5 bases and J shed 9 bases, with 19 bases lying between them. The CDR3 nucleotides are TGTGCCACCAGCTTGCGGGGCAGGGCTGGGAGCTACACCTTC. Amino acids: CATSLRGRAGSYTF.

The chain uses TRBV11-3 and TRBJ2-3; D might be TRBD2 (5 bases). The CDR3 totals 13 residues. V lost 2 bases, J lost 5 bases, and 8 bases lay in between. The germline V gene has CDR1 SGHNT and CDR2 YENEEA. CDR3 nucleotide sequence: TGTGCCAGCAGCTTATCCGGGGTAGATACGCAGTATTTT. Translated: CASSLSGVDTQYF. The full variable domain, with the rest looked up from reference TRBV11-3 and TRBJ2-3, is EAGVVQSPRYKIIEKKQPVAFWCNPISGHNTLYWYLQNLGQGPELLIRYENEEAVDDSQLPKDRFSAERLKGVDSTLKIQPAELGDSAVYLCASSLSGVDTQYFGPGTRLTVL.